Sequencing of this T cell receptor (beta chain) was carried out in a study of cytotoxic CD8 clonotypes in ibrutinib-treated CLL. Study overall: Enrolment comprised about 10 relapsed/refractory and approximately 16 treatment-naive patients; 17 to 18 were IGHV unmutated.

This CDR3 comprises 13 residues. With 4 bases removed from V and 7 bases from J, the gap between germline ends came to 13 bases. Germline-derived CDR1 and CDR2 are SQVTM and ANQGSEA. T cells were sequenced at a targeted depth of 1 in 200,000 to 1 in 1 million. Assay used: immunoSEQ multiplex PCR; TCRdb lists only in-frame clones, some missing. The sample yields approximately 120,000 clones, 55% to 75% seen once. This clone appeared once. The sample here was PBMCs, taken after 24 months of ibrutinib treatment. The TCR comes from a human donor with chronic lymphocytic leukemia. The gene calls are TRBV29-1 and TRBJ1-4; the D gene is possibly TRBD1 (6 bases). The CDR3 DNA follows: TGCAGCGTTGGCCGGGACAACGGTGAAAAACTGTTTTTT. Translated, it gives CSVGRDNGEKLFF.